These 3 T cell receptor beta chains share one sample of origin, sequenced in a study of beta chain features in type 1 diabetes. Sequenced material consisted of expressed TCRB transcripts (all of the isolated RNA was reverse transcribed). The protocol was immunoSEQ multiplex PCR, while the TCRdb copy is restricted to in-frame clones and leaves out a portion. In the table there are under 950,000 clones, 15% to 20% of which are singletons. Sequencing input: naive CD4+ T cells from blood. The receptors originated from a woman between 18 and 30 years old in good health.

This clone was seen only a few times. CDR3 in amino acids: CSAEGSLVSQETQYF. Written as DNA, the CDR3 is TGCAGCGCCGAGGGCTCACTAGTGTCCCAAGAGACCCAGTACTTC. V gene TRBV29-1 combines with J gene TRBJ2-5; D might be TRBD2 (5 bases). Germline V lookup: CDR1 SQVTM, CDR2 ANQGSEA. The CDR3 sequence is 15 residues long. V was clipped by 7 bases and J by 1 base, with 19 bases between them.

As to this clone: The sample contains more than one DNA sequence encoding this CDR3. The chain is built from TRBV28 and TRBJ1-1; D gene ambiguous. Germline loops: CDR1 MDHEN, CDR2 SYDVKM. V was cut by 6 bases and J by 1 base, with 9 bases left in between. The CDR3 is made up of 13 amino acids. CDR3 sequence (DNA): TGTGCCAGCAGCCCGGGAGGGAACACTGAAGCTTTCTTT. Translation gives CASSPGGNTEAFF.

This clone appeared a few times. The chain couples TRBV5-6 to TRBJ1-5, with 7 bases that match TRBD1. CDR1 SGHDT and CDR2 YYEEEE come from the germline V gene. CDR3 length: 15 residues. J was trimmed by 6 bases and V by 1 base; bases with no gene match: 7. This CDR3 reads CASSLHHRGGQPQHF. Here the CDR3 DNA reads TGTGCCAGCAGCTTGCACCACAGGGGTGGTCAGCCCCAGCATTTT.